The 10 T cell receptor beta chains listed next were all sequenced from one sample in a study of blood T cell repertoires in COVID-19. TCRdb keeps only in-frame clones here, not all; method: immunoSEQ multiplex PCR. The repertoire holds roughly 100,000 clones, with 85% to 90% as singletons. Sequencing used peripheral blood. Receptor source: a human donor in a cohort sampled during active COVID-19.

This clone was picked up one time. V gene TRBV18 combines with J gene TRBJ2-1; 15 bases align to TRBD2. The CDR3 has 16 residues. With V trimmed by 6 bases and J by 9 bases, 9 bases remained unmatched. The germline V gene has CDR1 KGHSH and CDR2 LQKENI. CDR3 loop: CASSVPGLAGGVEQFF. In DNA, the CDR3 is TGTGCCAGCTCGGTTCCGGGACTAGCGGGAGGTGTTGAGCAGTTCTTC.

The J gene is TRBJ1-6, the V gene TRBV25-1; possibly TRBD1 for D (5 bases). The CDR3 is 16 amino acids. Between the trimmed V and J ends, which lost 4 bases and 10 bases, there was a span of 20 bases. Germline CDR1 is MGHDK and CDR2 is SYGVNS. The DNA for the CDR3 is TGTGCCAGCAGTGGGGGGGTGACGAGGGCGGTGTCACCCCTCCACTTT. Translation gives CASSGGVTRAVSPLHF. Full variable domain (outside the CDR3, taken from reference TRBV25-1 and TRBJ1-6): EADIYQTPRYLVIGTGKKITLECSQTMGHDKMYWYQQDPGMELHLIHYSYGVNSTEKGDLSSESTVSRIRTEHFPLTLESARPSHTSQYLCASSGGVTRAVSPLHFGNGTRLTVT.

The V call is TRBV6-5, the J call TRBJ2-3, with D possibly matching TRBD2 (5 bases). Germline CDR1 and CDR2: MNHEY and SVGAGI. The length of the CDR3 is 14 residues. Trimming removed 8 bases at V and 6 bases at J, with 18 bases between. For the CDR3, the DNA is TGTGCCAGCCAAGGACCGGGGATGGGTGATACGCAGTATTTT. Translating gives CASQGPGMGDTQYF.

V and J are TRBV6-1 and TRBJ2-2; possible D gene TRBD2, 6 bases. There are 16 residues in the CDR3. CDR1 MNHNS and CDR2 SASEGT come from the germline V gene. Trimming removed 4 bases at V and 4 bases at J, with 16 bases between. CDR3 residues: CASSGLGRRGTGELFF. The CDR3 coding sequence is TGTGCCAGCAGTGGGCTGGGCAGGCGGGGCACCGGGGAGCTGTTTTTT.

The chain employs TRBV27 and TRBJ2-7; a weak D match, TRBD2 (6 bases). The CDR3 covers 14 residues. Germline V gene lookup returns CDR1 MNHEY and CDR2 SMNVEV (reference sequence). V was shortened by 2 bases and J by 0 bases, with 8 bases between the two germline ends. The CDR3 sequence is CASSLMEGSYEQYF. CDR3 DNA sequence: TGTGCCAGCAGTTTAATGGAGGGCTCCTACGAGCAGTACTTC.

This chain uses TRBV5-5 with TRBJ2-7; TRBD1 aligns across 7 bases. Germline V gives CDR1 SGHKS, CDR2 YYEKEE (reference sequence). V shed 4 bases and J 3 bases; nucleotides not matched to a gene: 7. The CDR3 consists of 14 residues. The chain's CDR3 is CASSQDRMLYEQYF. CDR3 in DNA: TGTGCCAGCAGCCAGGACAGGATGCTCTACGAGCAGTACTTC.

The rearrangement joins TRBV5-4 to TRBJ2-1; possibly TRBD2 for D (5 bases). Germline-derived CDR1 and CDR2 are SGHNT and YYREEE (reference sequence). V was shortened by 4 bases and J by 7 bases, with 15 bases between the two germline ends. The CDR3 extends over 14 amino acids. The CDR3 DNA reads TGTGCCAGCAGCAGTACCGGACTTTCGAATGAGCAGTTCTTC. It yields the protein CASSSTGLSNEQFF.

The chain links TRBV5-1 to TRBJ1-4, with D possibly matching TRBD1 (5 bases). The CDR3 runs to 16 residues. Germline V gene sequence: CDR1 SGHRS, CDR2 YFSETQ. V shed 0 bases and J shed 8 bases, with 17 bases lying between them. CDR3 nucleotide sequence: TGCGCCAGCAGCTTGGATGGAACCCAGGGAGGGGAAAAACTGTTTTTT. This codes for CASSLDGTQGGEKLFF.

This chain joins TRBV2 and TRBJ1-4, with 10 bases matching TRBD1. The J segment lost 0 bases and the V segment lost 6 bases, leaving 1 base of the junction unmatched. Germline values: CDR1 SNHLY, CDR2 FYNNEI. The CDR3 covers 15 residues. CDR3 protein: CASRGQGTTNEKLFF. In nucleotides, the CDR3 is TGTGCCAGCAGGGGACAGGGGACAACTAATGAAAAACTGTTTTTT.

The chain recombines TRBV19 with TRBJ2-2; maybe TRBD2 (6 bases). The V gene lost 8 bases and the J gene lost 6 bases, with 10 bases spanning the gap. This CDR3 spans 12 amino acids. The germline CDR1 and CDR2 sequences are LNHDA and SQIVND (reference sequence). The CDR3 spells CASRPGAGELFF. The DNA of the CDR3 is TGTGCCAGTCGGCCGGGAGCCGGGGAGCTGTTTTTT.